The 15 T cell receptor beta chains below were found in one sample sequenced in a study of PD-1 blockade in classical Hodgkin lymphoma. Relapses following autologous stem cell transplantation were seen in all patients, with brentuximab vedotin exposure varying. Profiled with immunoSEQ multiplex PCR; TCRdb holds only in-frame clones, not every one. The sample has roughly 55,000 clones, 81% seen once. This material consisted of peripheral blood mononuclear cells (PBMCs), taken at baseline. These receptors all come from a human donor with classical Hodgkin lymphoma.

The CDR3 DNA reads TGCGCCAGCGCCCTTGACGGATCCTATGGCTACACCTTC. Translating gives CASALDGSYGYTF. The V gene is TRBV5-1, the J gene TRBJ1-2; D remains ambiguous. CDR1 SGHRS and CDR2 YFSETQ come from the germline V gene. V was trimmed by 7 bases and J by 4 bases, leaving 14 bases between them. This CDR3 is built from 13 residues. Variable domain in full (rest from reference TRBV5-1 and TRBJ1-2): KAGVTQTPRYLIKTRGQQVTLSCSPISGHRSVSWYQQTPGQGLQFLFEYFSETQRNKGNFPGRFSGRQFSNSRSEMNVSTLELGDSALYLCASALDGSYGYTFGSGTRLTVV.

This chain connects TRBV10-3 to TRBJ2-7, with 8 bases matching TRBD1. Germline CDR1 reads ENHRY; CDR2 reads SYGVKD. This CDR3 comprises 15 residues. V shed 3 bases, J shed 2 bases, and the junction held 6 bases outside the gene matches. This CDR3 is CAISDPDRAPYEQYF. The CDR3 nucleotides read TGTGCCATCAGTGACCCGGACAGGGCCCCCTACGAGCAGTACTTC.

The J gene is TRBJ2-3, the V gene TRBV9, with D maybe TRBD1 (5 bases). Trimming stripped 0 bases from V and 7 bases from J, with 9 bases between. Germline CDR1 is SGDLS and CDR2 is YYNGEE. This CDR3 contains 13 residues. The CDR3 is CASSVEAGNTQYF. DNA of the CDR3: TGTGCCAGCAGCGTAGAGGCAGGGAATACGCAGTATTTT. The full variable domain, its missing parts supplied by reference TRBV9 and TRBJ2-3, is DSGVTQTPKHLITATGQRVTLRCSPRSGDLSVYWYQQSLDQGLQFLIQYYNGEERAKGNILERFSAQQFPDLHSELNLSSLELGDSALYFCASSVEAGNTQYFGPGTRLTVL.

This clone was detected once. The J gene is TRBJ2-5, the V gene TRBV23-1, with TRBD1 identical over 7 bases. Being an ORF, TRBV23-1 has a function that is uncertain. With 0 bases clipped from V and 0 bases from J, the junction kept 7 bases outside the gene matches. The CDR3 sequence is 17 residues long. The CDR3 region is CASSQSISGQNQETQYF. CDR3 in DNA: TGCGCCAGCAGTCAATCGATTTCGGGACAGAACCAAGAGACCCAGTACTTC.

For the CDR3, the DNA is TGTGCCAGTAGCTCAGACAGGGATGCCAGCTGGGCCAACGTCCTGACTTTC. Protein product: CASSSDRDASWANVLTF. The chain couples TRBV19 to TRBJ2-6; 7 nucleotides match TRBD1. Germline lookup yields CDR1 LNHDA and CDR2 SQIVND (reference sequence). V shed 6 bases and J 5 bases; nucleotides not matched to a gene: 13. This CDR3 comprises 17 residues. Full variable domain (rest looked up from reference TRBV19 and TRBJ2-6): DGGITQSPKYLFRKEGQNVTLSCEQNLNHDAMYWYRQDPGQGLRLIYYSQIVNDFQKGDIAEGYSVSREKKESFPLTVTSAQKNPTAFYLCASSSDRDASWANVLTFGAGSRLTVL.

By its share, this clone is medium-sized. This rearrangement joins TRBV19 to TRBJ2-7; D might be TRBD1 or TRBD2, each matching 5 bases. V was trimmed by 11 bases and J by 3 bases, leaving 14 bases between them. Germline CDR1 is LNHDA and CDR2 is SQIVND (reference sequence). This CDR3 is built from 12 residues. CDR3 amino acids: CAAGTLDYEQYF. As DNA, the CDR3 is TGTGCCGCCGGGACCCTGGACTACGAGCAGTACTTC.

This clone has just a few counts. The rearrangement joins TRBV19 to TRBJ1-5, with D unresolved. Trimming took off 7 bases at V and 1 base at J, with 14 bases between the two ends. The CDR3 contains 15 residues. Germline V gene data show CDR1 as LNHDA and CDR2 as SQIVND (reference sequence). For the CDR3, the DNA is TGTGCCAGTACCTCTATGTCTGGCAGCAATCAGCCCCAGCATTTT. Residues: CASTSMSGSNQPQHF.

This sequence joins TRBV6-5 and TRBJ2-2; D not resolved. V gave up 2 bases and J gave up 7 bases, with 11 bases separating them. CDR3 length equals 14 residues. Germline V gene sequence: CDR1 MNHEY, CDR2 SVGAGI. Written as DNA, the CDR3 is TGTGCCAGCAGTTACGCACGCTGGGGCGGGGAGCTGTTTTTT. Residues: CASSYARWGGELFF.

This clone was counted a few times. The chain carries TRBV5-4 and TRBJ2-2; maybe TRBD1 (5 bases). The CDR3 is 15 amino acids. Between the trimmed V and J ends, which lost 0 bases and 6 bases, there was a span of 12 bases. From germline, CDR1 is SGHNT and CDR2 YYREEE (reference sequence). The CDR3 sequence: CASSLGARGAGELFF. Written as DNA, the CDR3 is TGTGCCAGCAGCTTGGGGGCTAGGGGTGCCGGGGAGCTGTTTTTT.

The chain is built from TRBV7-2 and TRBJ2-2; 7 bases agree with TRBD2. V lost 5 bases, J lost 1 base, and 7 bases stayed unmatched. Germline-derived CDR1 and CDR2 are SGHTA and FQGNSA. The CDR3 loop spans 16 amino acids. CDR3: CASSPNQRGNTGELFF. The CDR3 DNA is TGTGCCAGCAGCCCGAATCAGCGGGGGAACACCGGGGAGCTGTTTTTT. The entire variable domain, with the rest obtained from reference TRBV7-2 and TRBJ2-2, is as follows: GAGVSQSPSNKVTEKGKDVELRCDPISGHTALYWYRQSLGQGLEFLIYFQGNSAPDKSGLPSDRFSAERTGGSVSTLTIQRTQQEDSAVYLCASSPNQRGNTGELFFGEGSRLTVL.

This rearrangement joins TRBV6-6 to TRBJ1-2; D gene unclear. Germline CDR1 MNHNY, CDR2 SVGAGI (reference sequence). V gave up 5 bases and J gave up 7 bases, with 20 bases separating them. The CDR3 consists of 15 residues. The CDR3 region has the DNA TGTGCCAGCAGTCCAACCCGCGGGCAGGCCTTTGGCTACACCTTC. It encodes CASSPTRGQAFGYTF.

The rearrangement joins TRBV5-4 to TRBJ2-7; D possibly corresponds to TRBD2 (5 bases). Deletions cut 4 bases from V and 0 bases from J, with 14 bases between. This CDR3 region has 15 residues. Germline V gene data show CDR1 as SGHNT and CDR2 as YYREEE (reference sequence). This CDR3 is CASSPGGSSSYEQYV. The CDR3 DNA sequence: TGTGCCAGCAGCCCAGGAGGATCAAGCTCCTACGAGCAGTACGTC.

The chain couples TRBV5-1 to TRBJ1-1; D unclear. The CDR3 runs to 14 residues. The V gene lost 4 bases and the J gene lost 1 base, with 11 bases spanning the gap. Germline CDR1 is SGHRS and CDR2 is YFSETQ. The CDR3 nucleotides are TGCGCCAGCAGCCTTTTGACGGAGAACACTGAAGCTTTCTTT. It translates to CASSLLTENTEAFF.

The CDR3 sequence: CASSFRQGTYEGELFF. The CDR3 DNA follows: TGTGCCAGCAGCTTCCGACAGGGGACCTATGAAGGGGAGCTGTTTTTT. This chain connects TRBV5-4 to TRBJ2-2; 8 bases match TRBD1. The CDR3 has 16 amino acids. Germline V gene lookup returns CDR1 SGHNT and CDR2 YYREEE (reference sequence). With 2 bases clipped from V and 8 bases from J, the junction kept 11 bases outside the gene matches.

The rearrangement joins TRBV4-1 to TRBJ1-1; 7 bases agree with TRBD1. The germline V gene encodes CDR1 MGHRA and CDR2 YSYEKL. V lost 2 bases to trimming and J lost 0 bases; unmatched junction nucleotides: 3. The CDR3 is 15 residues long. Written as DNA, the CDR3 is TGCGCCAGCAGCCAAAACCAGGGGGTGAACACTGAAGCTTTCTTT. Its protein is CASSQNQGVNTEAFF.